The rows below give T cell receptor beta chains drawn from one sample of a study of technical replicates of blood from four donors. TCRdb's copy holds only in-frame clones and misses some; the assay was immunoSEQ multiplex PCR. The table shows 87,000 or so clones, with approximately 90% occurring only once. Sequencing was performed on T cells isolated from PBMCs. The receptors here all came from a human donor in good health. CDR3s leave out the opening cysteine and the closing phenylalanine or tryptophan.

cdr3_aa j_call v_call
ASSPGGIDSYEQY TRBJ2-7 TRBV4-1
ASSQDRGLKREPPYEQY TRBJ2-7 TRBV4-1
ASSSAGGETQY TRBJ2-5 TRBV5-1
ASGFEPGQGRPMNTEAF TRBJ1-1 TRBV12-5
ASSLDYSATTSNTGELF TRBJ2-2 TRBV11-3
ASSLDRGFGNTIY TRBJ1-3 TRBV5-4
ASSSWDRGKRTGAERSYEQY TRBJ2-7 TRBV13
ASSVGGGDTQPQH TRBJ1-5 TRBV9
ASSRGTSGRAPDTQY TRBJ2-3 TRBV5-4
ASSPGGPRSPLRFQY TRBJ2-4 TRBV7-9
ASSSTGISGNTIY TRBJ1-3 TRBV6-6
ASSSGLGAYNEQF TRBJ2-1 TRBV5-6
ASSMTELYEQY TRBJ2-7 TRBV19
ASSLRPEAF TRBJ1-1 TRBV7-9
ASSSGQGDGYT TRBJ1-2 TRBV7-2
ASSSSRISNQPQH TRBJ1-5 TRBV7-8
ASSLGLTDTQY TRBJ2-3 TRBV28
ASTPPSSFFGTGDEQF TRBJ2-1 TRBV5-4
ASSSRRGGASEAF TRBJ1-1 TRBV6-1
ASSVAGEGKGTDTQY TRBJ2-3 TRBV9
ASSYETGTYEQY TRBJ2-7 TRBV6-5
ASSLGTGVFSYNEQF TRBJ2-1 TRBV5-1
ASSRDRADYGYT TRBJ1-2 TRBV5-1